Shown below are 15 T cell receptor beta chains from a single sample sequenced in a study of control samples from healthy donors and cancer patients. TCRdb keeps only in-frame clones here, not all; method: immunoSEQ multiplex PCR. Of about 95,000 clones in the sample, 80% to 95% are singletons; the top ten hold 0.85% to 1%. The sample comprised blood. Receptors originate from a woman aged 25 to 39 in good health.

V gene TRBV6-5 combines with J gene TRBJ1-1, with D possibly being TRBD1 (6 bases). Germline lookup yields CDR1 MNHEY and CDR2 SVGAGI. Trimming pared 10 bases from V and 0 bases from J, leaving 12 bases between. The CDR3 contains 13 residues. Here the CDR3 DNA reads TGTGCCATCAGACAGGACCTGAACACTGAAGCTTTCTTT. Encoded protein: CAIRQDLNTEAFF.

The chain combines TRBV18 with TRBJ2-7; 7 bases match TRBD2. The CDR3 loop spans 15 amino acids. The germline gives CDR1 KGHSH, CDR2 LQKENI. Trimming at V came to 3 bases and at J to 2 bases, leaving 7 bases not matched to a gene. In DNA form, the CDR3 reads TGTGCCAGCTCACCGCTCAGCGGGGCTACCTACGAGCAGTACTTC. Its protein product is CASSPLSGATYEQYF.

The chain recombines TRBV7-8 with TRBJ1-2; D is perhaps TRBD1 (6 bases). This CDR3 contains 13 residues. Trimming pared 5 bases from V and 6 bases from J, leaving 13 bases between. Germline V lookup: CDR1 SGHVS, CDR2 FQNEAQ. In DNA form, the CDR3 reads TGTGCCAGCAGCATCGAGGGGGTGCATGGCTACACCTTC. Protein: CASSIEGVHGYTF.

The table lists this clone with a count of one. V and J are TRBV7-9 and TRBJ2-5; D unresolved. The CDR3 is made up of 13 amino acids. CDR1 is SEHNR and CDR2 is FQNEAQ in the germline V gene (reference sequence). Trimming removed 2 bases at V and 7 bases at J, with 11 bases between. CDR3 nucleotides: TGTGCCAGCAGCTTACACCTCAAGGGGACCCAGTACTTC. As protein: CASSLHLKGTQYF.

V and J are TRBV27 and TRBJ2-7; D possibly corresponds to TRBD1 (6 bases). CDR3 length: 14 residues. V was trimmed by 3 bases and J by 4 bases, leaving 13 bases between them. Germline V gene lookup returns CDR1 MNHEY and CDR2 SMNVEV (reference sequence). For the CDR3, the DNA is TGTGCCAGCAGTTTGCGAGACAGGATTTACGAGCAGTACTTC. Its protein is CASSLRDRIYEQYF.

The chain joins TRBV6-4 to TRBJ1-4; D is possibly TRBD1 (5 bases). Germline CDR1 and CDR2: MRHNA and SNTAGT. The V and J ends lost 6 bases and 0 bases respectively, with 8 bases between them. CDR3 length equals 14 residues. In DNA form, the CDR3 reads TGTGCCAGCAGACAGGACGCAACTAATGAAAAACTGTTTTTT. Residues: CASRQDATNEKLFF.

The genes are TRBV10-2 and TRBJ2-7, with TRBD1 matching over 7 bases. After removal of 5 bases from V and 5 bases from J, the junction contained 6 bases not matched to a gene. This CDR3 contains 13 residues. The germline V gene encodes CDR1 WSHSY and CDR2 SAAADI. CDR3 DNA sequence: TGCGCCAGCAGTTCCACAGGGGACCACGAGCAGTACTTC. It yields the protein CASSSTGDHEQYF.

V is TRBV19 and J is TRBJ1-5; 9 bases agree with TRBD1. V shed 6 bases and J 3 bases; nucleotides not matched to a gene: 6. Germline CDR1 is LNHDA and CDR2 is SQIVND (reference sequence). CDR3 size: 15 residues. DNA of the CDR3: TGTGCCAGTAGGCTACAGGGGGCGGTCAATCAGCCCCAGCATTTT. Translated: CASRLQGAVNQPQHF. The variable domain in full, with the rest retrieved from reference TRBV19 and TRBJ1-5, is DGGITQSPKYLFRKEGQNVTLSCEQNLNHDAMYWYRQDPGQGLRLIYYSQIVNDFQKGDIAEGYSVSREKKESFPLTVTSAQKNPTAFYLCASRLQGAVNQPQHFGDGTRLSIL.

The chain joins TRBV24-1 to TRBJ2-7; 10 bases are a match to TRBD1. Germline CDR1 reads KGHDR; CDR2 reads SFDVKD. This CDR3 contains 12 residues. The trim removed 9 bases at V and 6 bases at J, leaving 4 bases unmatched. The CDR3 DNA reads as TGTGCCACCGGGACAGGGGTTCTCGAGCAGTACTTC. Encoded protein: CATGTGVLEQYF.

J is TRBJ1-1 and V is TRBV6-1, with D perhaps matching TRBD1 (5 bases). V was cut by 2 bases and J by 7 bases, with 14 bases left in between. This CDR3 has 14 residues. CDR1 is MNHNS and CDR2 is SASEGT in the germline V gene. CDR3 nucleotide sequence: TGTGCCAGCAGTGAACAACGGGGCACAGGTGAAGCTTTCTTT. Its protein product is CASSEQRGTGEAFF.

The chain joins TRBV11-3 to TRBJ1-1; no definite D call. Germline V gene lookup returns CDR1 SGHNT and CDR2 YENEEA. The CDR3 has 13 amino acids. Trimming removed 3 bases at V and 1 base at J, with 6 bases between. The DNA for the CDR3 is TGTGCCAGCAGCTTCGGCCAGAACACTGAAGCTTTCTTT. It encodes CASSFGQNTEAFF.

This chain uses TRBV30 with TRBJ1-3, with D hard to call. Trimming stripped 0 bases from V and 4 bases from J, with 7 bases between. The length of the CDR3 is 13 residues. Per germline, CDR1 GTSNPN and CDR2 SVGIG (reference sequence). The CDR3: CAWSVMVGNTIYF. The CDR3 DNA reads TGTGCCTGGAGTGTAATGGTCGGAAACACCATATATTTT.

This clone was detected a few times. The V gene is TRBV27, the J gene TRBJ1-6; weak D call: TRBD1 (6 bases). CDR3 size: 14 residues. The V gene lost 7 bases and the J gene lost 7 bases, with 14 bases spanning the gap. Looked up from germline, CDR1 is MNHEY and CDR2 is SMNVEV (reference sequence). The CDR3 nucleotides read TGTGCCAGCAATGTACAGGGTCCCAATTCACCCCTCCACTTT. Protein product: CASNVQGPNSPLHF.

The chain employs TRBV7-9 and TRBJ1-6; D gene ambiguous. V was trimmed by 5 bases and J by 10 bases, leaving 18 bases between them. Germline V CDR1 and CDR2: SEHNR, FQNEAQ (reference sequence). The CDR3 runs to 15 residues. This CDR3 is CASSPASLVESPLHF. The CDR3 DNA sequence: TGTGCCAGCAGCCCCGCTAGTCTTGTGGAATCACCCCTCCACTTT.

This sequence joins TRBV9 and TRBJ1-1, with TRBD1 matching over 9 bases. The CDR3 extends over 15 amino acids. V lost 3 bases and J lost 5; bases outside the gene matches: 8. Germline CDR1 reads SGDLS; CDR2 reads YYNGEE. This chain's CDR3 is CASSAKTTGGTEAFF. In DNA, the CDR3 is TGTGCCAGCAGCGCAAAGACGACAGGGGGGACTGAAGCTTTCTTT.